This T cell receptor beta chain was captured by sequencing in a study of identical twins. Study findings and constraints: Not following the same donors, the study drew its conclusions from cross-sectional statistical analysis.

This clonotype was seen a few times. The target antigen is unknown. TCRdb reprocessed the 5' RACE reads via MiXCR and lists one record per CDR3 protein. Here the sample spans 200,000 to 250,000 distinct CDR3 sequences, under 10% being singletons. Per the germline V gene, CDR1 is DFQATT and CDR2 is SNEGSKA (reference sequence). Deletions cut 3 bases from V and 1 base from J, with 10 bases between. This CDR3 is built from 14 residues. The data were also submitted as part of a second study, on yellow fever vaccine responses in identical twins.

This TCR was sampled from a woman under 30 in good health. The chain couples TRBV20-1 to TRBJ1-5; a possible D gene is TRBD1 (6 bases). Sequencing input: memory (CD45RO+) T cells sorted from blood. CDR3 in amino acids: CSASGTNSNQPQHF. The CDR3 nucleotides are TGCAGTGCTAGCGGGACAAACAGCAATCAGCCCCAGCATTTT.